Below are 10 T cell receptor beta chains sequenced from a single sample in a study of cytomegalovirus exposure and HLA in healthy donors (dated by TCRdb to about 2017). Receptor amplification or capture employed the immunoSEQ multiplex PCR assay. This immuneACCESS table, as held by TCRdb, lists in-frame sequences with V and J called but not all clones. Of the missing ones, under half trace to an unresolved V gene in checked studies; the others have no known cause. The sample has tens of thousands of clones on record, 88% of them singletons. About 7% of the sample lies in the top ten. Sequenced input: PBMCs. The receptors come from a woman under 40 in good health and CMV-seronegative.

V usage is TRBV27 and J usage is TRBJ2-1; weak D call: TRBD1 (5 bases). There are 14 residues in the CDR3. Trimming shortened V by 2 bases and J by 10 bases, and 15 bases separated the two germline ends. Germline-derived CDR1 and CDR2 are MNHEY and SMNVEV (reference sequence). Written as DNA, the CDR3 is TGTGCCAGCAGTTTAGCAGGGTCCGGTGGGGAGCAGTTCTTC. This translates into CASSLAGSGGEQFF.

The chain uses TRBV15 and TRBJ2-3; 9 bases are a match to TRBD2. Germline values: CDR1 LNHNV, CDR2 YYDKDF (reference sequence). The CDR3 has 16 amino acids. The V gene end was trimmed by 1 base and the J gene end by 4 bases; junction bases not matched to a gene: 6. CDR3 loop: CATSRGGAGGPDTQYF. The CDR3 region has the DNA TGTGCCACCAGCAGAGGGGGAGCGGGAGGTCCAGATACGCAGTATTTT.

The chain employs TRBV19 and TRBJ1-5; D call uncertain. Germline CDR1 is LNHDA and CDR2 is SQIVND (reference sequence). Trimming took 1 base from V and 5 from J, leaving 9 bases between them. The CDR3 is 14 amino acids. The CDR3 DNA reads as TGTGCCAGTAGTATAGTGGTCGGGGATCAGCCCCAGCATTTT. Translated: CASSIVVGDQPQHF.

The DNA for the CDR3 is TGTGCCAGCAGCCAAGACGGAGGGCCGGGGGGTACGCAGTATTTT. Translating it yields CASSQDGGPGGTQYF. V is TRBV14 and J is TRBJ2-3; 7 nucleotides align to TRBD2. This CDR3 has 15 residues. The germline CDR1 and CDR2 sequences are SGHDN and FVKESK. Unmatched junction bases numbered 8, after V lost 0 bases and J lost 8 bases.

The chain combines TRBV5-8 with TRBJ1-1; D unresolved. Germline lookup yields CDR1 SGHTS and CDR2 YDEGEE. Trimming pared 1 base from V and 1 base from J, leaving 8 bases between. The CDR3 loop spans 14 amino acids. CDR3 DNA sequence: TGTGCCAGCAGCTTGCAACAGTCGAACACTGAAGCTTTCTTT. It encodes CASSLQQSNTEAFF.

This chain connects TRBV28 to TRBJ2-1; 9 positions agree with TRBD2. The CDR3 has 17 amino acids. The germline V gene has CDR1 MDHEN and CDR2 SYDVKM. V was pared by 5 bases and J by 1 base, with 9 bases of the junction left unmatched. CDR3 DNA: TGTGCCAGCAGTCCCCAGCGCGGGAGGGGATCCTACAATGAGCAGTTCTTC. Amino acid sequence: CASSPQRGRGSYNEQFF.

The chain couples TRBV9 to TRBJ2-1; D is unclear. The germline CDR1 and CDR2 sequences are SGDLS and YYNGEE. Trimming removed 1 base at V and 3 bases at J, with 14 bases between. There are 16 residues in the CDR3. CDR3 sequence (DNA): TGTGCCAGCAGCGTACAGGCGAATAGTTTCTACAATGAGCAGTTCTTC. Its protein is CASSVQANSFYNEQFF. Complete variable domain (other parts from reference TRBV9 and TRBJ2-1): DSGVTQTPKHLITATGQRVTLRCSPRSGDLSVYWYQQSLDQGLQFLIQYYNGEERAKGNILERFSAQQFPDLHSELNLSSLELGDSALYFCASSVQANSFYNEQFFGPGTRLTVL.

This sequence joins TRBV27 and TRBJ2-7; D is perhaps TRBD1 (6 bases). Trimming took 3 bases from V and 6 from J, leaving 27 bases between them. CDR3 length: 18 residues. CDR1 MNHEY and CDR2 SMNVEV come from the germline V gene (reference sequence). The CDR3, as DNA: TGTGCCAGCAGTTTTCGGAGACAGGCCCTGTCGAGGGCTAGCGAGCAGTACTTC. This translates into CASSFRRQALSRASEQYF.

The chain joins TRBV9 to TRBJ2-1; no definite D call. Germline CDR1 SGDLS, CDR2 YYNGEE. The V and J ends lost 1 base and 6 bases respectively, with 14 bases between them. The CDR3 is made up of 15 amino acids. The CDR3 protein is CASSVIAGSGNEQFF. CDR3 in DNA: TGTGCCAGCAGCGTAATTGCTGGTAGTGGCAATGAGCAGTTCTTC.

This CDR3 reads CASTGQGKWDEQFF. The CDR3 coding sequence is TGTGCCAGCACGGGTCAGGGCAAGTGGGATGAGCAGTTCTTC. The chain uses TRBV2 and TRBJ2-1, with D possibly TRBD1 on 5 matching bases. Germline values: CDR1 SNHLY, CDR2 FYNNEI. This CDR3 is 14 amino acids long. V lost 7 bases and J 8 bases, leaving 18 bases between the germline ends.